This TCR beta chain was identified in a study of T-cell memory formation after mild COVID-19 (dated by TCRdb to about 2021). With respect to the entire study: TCR sequence clusters from the two donors were found to be largely donor specific. In two donors, T-cell clones that expanded and contracted after mild COVID-19 were tracked by sequencing TCRalpha and TCRbeta repertoires over time. Two young, previously healthy adult volunteers, one female and one male, were included in the cohort.

PBMCs were isolated by Ficoll-Paque density gradient centrifugation. TCRdb shows the sequencer as Illumina NovaSeq 6000. cDNA libraries for TCRalpha and TCRbeta were prepared by 5'RACE using constant-segment primers, with sample barcodes and unique molecular identifiers added. Trizol reagent was used to extract RNA from every sample. Amplification of the libraries took two PCR steps, and the second step added a second sample barcode plus Illumina TruSeq adapters. Sequencing of libraries was performed on an Illumina NovaSeq with 2 x 150 bp paired-end reads. The paper's processing steps were these. The reads were demultiplexed and collapsed into UMI-guided consensus sequences using migec v1.2.7. Using mixcr v2.1.11, UMI consensuses were aligned to TRA and TRB V and J templates and then assembled into clonotypes. A clonotype was counted as expanded or contracted only if both edgeR and NoisET called the change significant, with noise models trained on biological replicates. For edgeR calls, the thresholds were a false discovery rate-adjusted p below 0.01 and a log2 fold-change of 1. PCA with hierarchical clustering of max-normalized trajectories of the 1000 most abundant clonotypes was used as exploratory dynamics analysis. Separately sequenced CD4+ and CD8+ repertoires were used to assign a CD4 or CD8 phenotype to each responding clone. TCRdb applied fastp at Q25 and MiXCR to the public reads, then kept only in-frame beta chains. Records with the same CDR3 protein are collapsed into one entry carrying the most frequent genes and DNA. The V and J calls and clone size are TCRdb's, not the authors'. The sample table holds about 150,000 distinct CDR3 sequences, of which more than 12% were seen once. The top ten clones comprise 14% of the sample.

Summary of the overall study and its limitations: Only two mild cases were covered by the study, and larger cohorts that include severe cases with pre-infection samples were considered necessary. SARS-CoV-2 specificity was not confirmed for the second-wave clones peaking on day 37. Contracting CD4+ clones turned up mainly in the CM and EM memory subsets, whereas EMRA was where CD8+ clones were enriched. The detection of some responding clones in pre-infection memory suggests that pre-existing cross-reactive memory T cells joined the SARS-CoV-2 response. Balanced CD4/CD8 phenotypes were observed for clones contracting from day 15 to 85, whereas a bias towards CD4+ was observed for a second wave of clones expanding from day 15 to 37.

CDR1 and CDR2 (SEHNR, FQNEAQ) derive from the germline V gene (reference sequence). Reading from cysteine to phenylalanine, the CDR3 counts 18 amino acids. The DNA shown is the 54-base CDR3, in frame from base 1. Between the V and J ends, shortened by 5 bases and 0 bases respectively, the junction contains 22 bases. In this sample, this clonotype turned up a few times. Its recognized antigen is unknown. The sample holds no much larger clone one base away, and base qualities are not on file. The receptor chain draws on TRBV7-9 and TRBJ1-1; the D gene is possibly TRBD1, with 6 bases matching. This receptor was taken from an adult woman who had mild COVID-19 (a few samples of this study predate the infection). The sample titles of this study are shuffled in the database, so cell type and time point are left out; the donor was told from shared clones. Material: PBMCs or a T cell subset sorted from them (not recorded which). The CDR3 has the sequence CASSPVRPSGGLNTEAFF. The nucleotides are TGTGCCAGCAGCCCAGTCAGACCATCGGGGGGCTTGAACACTGAAGCTTTCTTT.